This T cell receptor beta chain was recovered during a study of blood T cell repertoires in COVID-19. Overall study context: The United States, Italy and Spain supplied acute and convalescent COVID-19 samples.

The CDR3 is made up of 13 amino acids. After removal of 7 bases from V and 6 bases from J, the junction contained 3 bases not matched to a gene. CDR1 is LNHDA and CDR2 is SQIVND in the germline V gene (reference sequence). Sequenced by immunoSEQ multiplex PCR; TCRdb stores in-frame clones only, minus some. Here the sample spans around 90,000 clones, 75% to 90% being singletons. Source material: peripheral blood. The sequence came from a male donor with acute or convalescent COVID-19. V gene TRBV19 combines with J gene TRBJ1-5; 10 positions agree with TRBD1. CDR3 nucleotides: TGTGCCAGTAAGGACAGGGGGTTTCAGCCCCAGCATTTT. Encoded protein: CASKDRGFQPQHF.